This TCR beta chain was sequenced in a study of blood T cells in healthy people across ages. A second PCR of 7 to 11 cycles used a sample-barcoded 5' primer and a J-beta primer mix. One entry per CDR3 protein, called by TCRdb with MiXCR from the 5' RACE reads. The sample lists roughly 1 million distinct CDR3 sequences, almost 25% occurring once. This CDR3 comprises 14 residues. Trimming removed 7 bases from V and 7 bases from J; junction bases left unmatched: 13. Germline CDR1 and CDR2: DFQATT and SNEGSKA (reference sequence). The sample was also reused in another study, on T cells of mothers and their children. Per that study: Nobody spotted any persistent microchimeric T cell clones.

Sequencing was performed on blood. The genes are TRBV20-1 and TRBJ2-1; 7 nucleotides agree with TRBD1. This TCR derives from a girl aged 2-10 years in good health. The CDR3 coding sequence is TGCAGTGTTAGTGAGAGGGGGCGTAGGAATGAGCAGTTCTTC. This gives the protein CSVSERGRRNEQFF.